This T cell receptor (beta chain) comes out of a study of ipilimumab plus nivolumab after autologous stem cell transplantation. On the study more broadly: Both relapsed and primary refractory DLBCL were included. Whole-study results and caveats: Authors suggest TCR repertoire, Treg phenotype and gut microbiota support further study.

In the case of this clone: The antigen is not known.

Starting 14 to 28 days after autologous transplant, ipilimumab 1 mg/kg was given. Patients received nivolumab 3 mg/kg at weeks 1, 4, 7, 10, then fortnightly to week 26. CDR3 length equals 17 residues. Germline V CDR1 and CDR2: SGHDN, FVKESK. With V trimmed by 1 base and J by 2 bases, 8 bases remained unmatched. TCRdb keeps only in-frame clones here, not all; method: immunoSEQ multiplex PCR. The profile shows 15,000 to 20,000 clones, 75% to 85% of them singletons. The chain combines TRBV14 with TRBJ2-7, with TRBD2 matching over 10 bases. The sequence came from a male donor with diffuse large B-cell lymphoma. The sample in question was PBMCs, obtained in a trial of ipilimumab plus nivolumab as post-transplant consolidation. The DNA for the CDR3 is TGTGCCAGCAGCCAAGGGTTATTAGCGGGGGGAACCTACGAGCAGTACTTC. It codes for CASSQGLLAGGTYEQYF. Variable domain in full (rest from reference TRBV14 and TRBJ2-7): EAGVTQFPSHSVIEKGQTVTLRCDPISGHDNLYWYRRVMGKEIKFLLHFVKESKQDESGMPNNRFLAERTGGTYSTLKVQPAELEDSGVYFCASSQGLLAGGTYEQYFGPGTRLTVT.